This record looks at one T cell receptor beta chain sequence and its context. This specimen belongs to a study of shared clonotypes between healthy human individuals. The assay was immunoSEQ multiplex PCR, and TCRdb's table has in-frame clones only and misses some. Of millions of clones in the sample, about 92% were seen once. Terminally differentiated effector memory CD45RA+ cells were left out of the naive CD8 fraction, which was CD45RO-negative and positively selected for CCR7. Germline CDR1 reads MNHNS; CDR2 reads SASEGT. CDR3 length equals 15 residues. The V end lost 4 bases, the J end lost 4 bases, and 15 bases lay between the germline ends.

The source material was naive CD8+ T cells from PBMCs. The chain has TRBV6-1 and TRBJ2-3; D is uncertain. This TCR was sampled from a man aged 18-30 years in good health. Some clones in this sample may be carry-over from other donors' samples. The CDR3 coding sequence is TGTGCCAGCAGTGTCATGCTACGGGCACCAGATACGCAGTATTTT. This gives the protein CASSVMLRAPDTQYF.